The clone carrying this TCR beta chain showed up just a few times. Generated by immunoSEQ multiplex PCR, the TCRdb table keeps only in-frame clones and is missing some. The table lists roughly 200,000 clones, 85% of them singletons. Trimming took 5 bases from V and 12 from J; bases not matched to a gene: 5. Germline V gene data show CDR1 as MDHEN and CDR2 as SYDVKM. This CDR3 is built from 11 residues. The data derive from a study of blood T cell repertoires in COVID-19. Participants came from around 25 US areas, aged roughly 18 to 90 years. J is TRBJ1-2 and V is TRBV28; 8 bases are shared with TRBD1. The receptor was derived from a man aged 40-49 years who had recovered from COVID-19. The sequenced material came from PBMCs or T cells enriched from blood (not recorded which). The CDR3 bases are TGTGCCAGCAGTCCAGGGGGCGATGACACCTTC. Translated: CASSPGGDDTF.